A selection of T cell receptor beta chains follows, all from one sample in a study of cytotoxic CD8 clonotypes in ibrutinib-treated CLL. TCRdb's table, derived via immunoSEQ multiplex PCR, lists solely in-frame clones and lacks some. The repertoire consists of about 140,000 clones, with 70% to 85% occurring once and the leading ten covering 28%. The sequencing used PBMCs, collected after 12 months of ibrutinib treatment. All receptors derive from a human donor with chronic lymphocytic leukemia. The CDR3 runs from the conserved cysteine through the conserved F or W. D genes are given only for firm matches. Rows give clone size only sometimes, using once, few, many, or a class for an expanded clone.

abundance: NA; j_gene: TRBJ2-1; v_gene: TRBV5-1; d_gene: NA; CDR3aa: CASSKGRGSDEQFF; CDR3nt: TGCGCCAGCAGCAAGGGAAGGGGGTCGGATGAGCAGTTCTTC
abundance: NA; j_gene: TRBJ1-1; v_gene: TRBV6-5; d_gene: NA; CDR3aa: CASSWRNTEAFF; CDR3nt: TGTGCCAGCAGTTGGCGGAACACTGAAGCTTTCTTT
abundance: NA; j_gene: TRBJ1-1; v_gene: TRBV6-6; d_gene: TRBD1; CDR3aa: CASVSGQGPNTEAFF; CDR3nt: TGTGCCAGCGTGTCGGGACAGGGGCCGAACACTGAAGCTTTCTTT
abundance: NA; j_gene: TRBJ2-2; v_gene: TRBV13; d_gene: NA; CDR3aa: CASRLATGELFF; CDR3nt: TGTGCCAGCAGGCTCGCCACCGGGGAGCTGTTTTTT
abundance: NA; j_gene: TRBJ2-1; v_gene: TRBV7-8; d_gene: TRBD2; CDR3aa: CASSLEAGGLYNEQFF; CDR3nt: TGTGCCAGCAGCTTAGAAGCGGGGGGGCTCTACAATGAGCAGTTCTTC
abundance: NA; j_gene: TRBJ1-2; v_gene: TRBV12-5; d_gene: TRBD1; CDR3aa: CASAPDRVGGYTF; CDR3nt: TGTGCTAGTGCCCCCGACAGGGTAGGTGGCTACACCTTC
abundance: NA; j_gene: TRBJ1-2; v_gene: TRBV19; d_gene: NA; CDR3aa: CASSIAQGANYGYTF; CDR3nt: TGTGCCAGTAGTATAGCCCAGGGTGCAAACTATGGCTACACCTTC
abundance: NA; j_gene: TRBJ2-5; v_gene: TRBV6-5; d_gene: NA; CDR3aa: CASSRARETQYF; CDR3nt: TGTGCCAGCAGCAGGGCCCGAGAGACCCAGTACTTC
abundance: NA; j_gene: TRBJ1-5; v_gene: TRBV10-3; d_gene: NA; CDR3aa: CAISPGRENQPQHF; CDR3nt: TGTGCCATCAGCCCGGGAAGGGAAAATCAGCCCCAGCATTTT
abundance: few; j_gene: TRBJ1-4; v_gene: TRBV19; d_gene: TRBD1; CDR3aa: CASSIAPGTGEEKLFF; CDR3nt: TGTGCCAGTAGTATAGCCCCCGGGACAGGGGAGGAAAAACTGTTTTTT
abundance: NA; j_gene: TRBJ2-5; v_gene: TRBV5-1; d_gene: NA; CDR3aa: CASSSAGRKETQYF; CDR3nt: TGCGCCAGCAGCTCGGCGGGGCGGAAAGAGACCCAGTACTTC
abundance: NA; j_gene: TRBJ2-7; v_gene: TRBV21-1; d_gene: NA; CDR3aa: CASSNAGLSYEQYF; CDR3nt: TGTGCCAGCAGCAACGCCGGGCTCTCCTACGAGCAGTACTTC
abundance: NA; j_gene: TRBJ2-1; v_gene: TRBV10-3; d_gene: TRBD1; CDR3aa: CAISARTGQSYNEQFF; CDR3nt: TGTGCCATCAGTGCCCGGACAGGTCAATCCTACAATGAGCAGTTCTTC
abundance: NA; j_gene: TRBJ2-7; v_gene: TRBV5-4; d_gene: NA; CDR3aa: CASTSGGGQGLHEQYF; CDR3nt: TGTGCCAGCACCTCCGGTGGTGGGCAGGGGTTACACGAGCAGTACTTC
abundance: NA; j_gene: TRBJ2-1; v_gene: TRBV7-9; d_gene: TRBD1; CDR3aa: CASSLGTASNEQFF; CDR3nt: TGTGCCAGCAGCCTCGGGACAGCCTCCAATGAGCAGTTCTTC
abundance: NA; j_gene: TRBJ2-7; v_gene: TRBV30; d_gene: TRBD2; CDR3aa: CAWSKGLADYEQYF; CDR3nt: TGTGCCTGGAGCAAGGGACTAGCGGACTACGAGCAGTACTTC
abundance: NA; j_gene: TRBJ1-3; v_gene: TRBV7-3; d_gene: NA; CDR3aa: CASSLDGNTIYF; CDR3nt: TGTGCCAGCAGCTTAGACGGAAACACCATATATTTT
abundance: NA; j_gene: TRBJ2-1; v_gene: TRBV9; d_gene: TRBD2; CDR3aa: CASSIREGLINNEQFF; CDR3nt: TGTGCCAGCAGCATCAGGGAGGGCCTAATCAACAATGAGCAGTTCTTC
abundance: NA; j_gene: TRBJ2-7; v_gene: TRBV7-3; d_gene: NA; CDR3aa: CASSFNTAGEQYF; CDR3nt: TGTGCCAGCAGTTTTAATACTGCGGGTGAGCAGTACTTC
abundance: NA; j_gene: TRBJ1-5; v_gene: TRBV6-5; d_gene: NA; CDR3aa: CASSYSGSQPQHF; CDR3nt: TGTGCCAGCAGTTACTCGGGGAGTCAGCCCCAGCATTTT
abundance: NA; j_gene: TRBJ2-1; v_gene: TRBV7-3; d_gene: TRBD2; CDR3aa: CASSLDRGLAGGEQFF; CDR3nt: TGTGCCAGCAGCTTAGATAGGGGACTAGCGGGAGGTGAGCAGTTCTTC
abundance: few; j_gene: TRBJ1-6; v_gene: TRBV4-1; d_gene: NA; CDR3aa: CASSQEQGRSPLHF; CDR3nt: TGCGCCAGCAGCCAAGAACAGGGTCGGTCACCCCTCCACTTT
abundance: NA; j_gene: TRBJ2-7; v_gene: TRBV27; d_gene: NA; CDR3aa: CASSSTRWYEQYF; CDR3nt: TGTGCCAGCAGTTCGACCAGGTGGTACGAGCAGTACTTC
abundance: NA; j_gene: TRBJ2-7; v_gene: TRBV7-3; d_gene: NA; CDR3aa: CASSLTPASGSYEQYF; CDR3nt: TGTGCCAGCAGCCTTACCCCGGCCAGCGGCTCCTACGAGCAGTACTTC
abundance: NA; j_gene: TRBJ2-1; v_gene: TRBV12-5; d_gene: TRBD2; CDR3aa: CASGLDLAASYNEQFF; CDR3nt: TGTGCTAGTGGTTTGGACCTAGCGGCCTCCTACAATGAGCAGTTCTTC
abundance: NA; j_gene: TRBJ1-3; v_gene: TRBV7-9; d_gene: NA; CDR3aa: CASSKEGNTIYF; CDR3nt: TGTGCCAGCAGCAAGGAGGGAAACACCATATATTTT
abundance: NA; j_gene: TRBJ1-1; v_gene: TRBV6-1; d_gene: NA; CDR3aa: CASSEGAIIYTEAFF; CDR3nt: TGTGCCAGCAGTGAAGGGGCCATCATTTACACTGAAGCTTTCTTT
abundance: NA; j_gene: TRBJ2-5; v_gene: TRBV14; d_gene: NA; CDR3aa: CASSQRRRSSETQYF; CDR3nt: TGTGCCAGCAGCCAACGCCGACGGAGCTCAGAGACCCAGTACTTC
abundance: NA; j_gene: TRBJ1-2; v_gene: TRBV5-4; d_gene: NA; CDR3aa: CASSLANGHDYGYTF; CDR3nt: TGTGCCAGCAGCTTGGCCAATGGACATGACTATGGCTACACCTTC
abundance: few; j_gene: TRBJ1-2; v_gene: TRBV28; d_gene: TRBD1; CDR3aa: CASSPGDRDGYTF; CDR3nt: TGTGCCAGCAGTCCCGGGGACAGGGATGGCTACACCTTC
abundance: NA; j_gene: TRBJ1-5; v_gene: TRBV7-8; d_gene: NA; CDR3aa: CASSLTQGLSNQPQHF; CDR3nt: TGTGCCAGCAGCTTGACACAGGGTCTGAGCAATCAGCCCCAGCATTTT
abundance: NA; j_gene: TRBJ1-3; v_gene: TRBV7-9; d_gene: NA; CDR3aa: CASSENRAGNTIYF; CDR3nt: TGTGCCAGCAGCGAAAACAGGGCTGGAAACACCATATATTTT
abundance: NA; j_gene: TRBJ2-3; v_gene: TRBV6-1; d_gene: NA; CDR3aa: CAIARTDTQYF; CDR3nt: TGTGCCATCGCTAGAACAGATACGCAGTATTTT
abundance: NA; j_gene: TRBJ2-5; v_gene: TRBV5-1; d_gene: TRBD1; CDR3aa: CASSYGQGVQETQYF; CDR3nt: TGCGCCAGCAGCTACGGACAGGGGGTGCAAGAGACCCAGTACTTC
abundance: NA; j_gene: TRBJ2-7; v_gene: TRBV10-3; d_gene: NA; CDR3aa: CAISAGAAYEQYF; CDR3nt: TGTGCCATCAGTGCGGGGGCAGCCTACGAGCAGTACTTC
abundance: NA; j_gene: TRBJ2-7; v_gene: TRBV30; d_gene: TRBD1; CDR3aa: CAWDRGDYEQYF; CDR3nt: TGTGCCTGGGACAGGGGGGACTACGAGCAGTACTTC
abundance: NA; j_gene: TRBJ2-7; v_gene: TRBV7-7; d_gene: NA; CDR3aa: CASSTRLQGEQYF; CDR3nt: TGTGCTAGCAGCACCAGGCTCCAGGGCGAGCAGTACTTC
abundance: NA; j_gene: TRBJ2-3; v_gene: TRBV7-2; d_gene: TRBD2; CDR3aa: CASSRSAGGSADTQYF; CDR3nt: TGTGCCAGCAGCCGATCAGCGGGGGGTAGCGCAGATACGCAGTATTTT
abundance: NA; j_gene: TRBJ1-5; v_gene: TRBV10-1; d_gene: TRBD1; CDR3aa: CASKRDSRNQPQHF; CDR3nt: TGCGCCAGCAAACGGGACAGCCGAAATCAGCCCCAGCATTTT
abundance: NA; j_gene: TRBJ1-2; v_gene: TRBV29-1; d_gene: NA; CDR3aa: CSVAREIFSGYTF; CDR3nt: TGCAGCGTAGCAAGAGAGATCTTCTCTGGCTACACCTTC
abundance: NA; j_gene: TRBJ1-5; v_gene: TRBV19; d_gene: NA; CDR3aa: CASSPRLQRSLNQPQHF; CDR3nt: TGTGCCAGTAGTCCGAGACTACAGCGATCCCTCAATCAGCCCCAGCATTTT
abundance: NA; j_gene: TRBJ2-7; v_gene: TRBV4-1; d_gene: TRBD1; CDR3aa: CASSLDRGSYEQYF; CDR3nt: TGCGCCAGCAGCCTTGACAGGGGGAGTTACGAGCAGTACTTC